These 9 T cell receptor beta chains were sequenced from one sample in a study of Ad26.COV2.S vaccination and SARS-CoV-2 variants. The method was immunoSEQ multiplex PCR; TCRdb's version includes in-frame clones alone and lacks a portion of them. The sample lists around 170,000 clones, roughly nine tenths seen once, with more than 4.5% in the top ten. Sequenced material: peripheral blood, taken after recovery from COVID-19. The receptors derive from a human donor who had recovered from COVID-19.

The chain recombines TRBV4-2 with TRBJ2-7, with unresolved D. With 0 bases removed from V and 2 bases from J, the gap between germline ends came to 8 bases. The CDR3 length is 14 residues. Germline CDR1 and CDR2: LGHNA and YNFKEQ. The DNA of the CDR3 is TGTGCCAGCAGCCAAGACACTGGTACCTACGAGCAGTACTTC. Translation gives CASSQDTGTYEQYF.

The chain is built from TRBV10-3 and TRBJ2-5, with D possibly TRBD1 on 6 matching bases. This CDR3 region has 13 residues. V lost 4 bases and J 1 base, leaving 7 bases between the germline ends. From germline, CDR1 is ENHRY and CDR2 SYGVKD. The CDR3 region is CAISVDSQETQYF. The CDR3 nucleotides are TGTGCCATCAGTGTGGACAGCCAAGAGACCCAGTACTTC.

The chain joins TRBV27 to TRBJ1-1; 8 nucleotides agree with TRBD1. The CDR3 has 16 residues. In germline, CDR1 is MNHEY, CDR2 SMNVEV (reference sequence). V lost 3 bases to trimming and J lost 3 bases; unmatched junction nucleotides: 9. CDR3 in amino acids: CASSFRQGLGDTEAFF. In DNA, the CDR3 is TGTGCCAGCAGTTTTAGACAGGGGTTAGGTGACACTGAAGCTTTCTTT.

This clone was seen many times. The rearrangement links TRBV27 to TRBJ2-1; a weak D match, TRBD2 (6 bases). The CDR3 spans 13 residues. The germline V gene encodes CDR1 MNHEY and CDR2 SMNVEV (reference sequence). Trimming cost V 10 bases and J 3 bases, with 13 bases left between them. Written as DNA, the CDR3 is TGTGCCACCGGTGGGGGGAACTACAATGAGCAGTTCTTC. As protein: CATGGGNYNEQFF.

The chain recombines TRBV7-8 with TRBJ1-5; D perhaps matches TRBD1 (5 bases). V was cut by 5 bases and J by 13 bases, with 15 bases left in between. Germline loops: CDR1 SGHVS, CDR2 FQNEAQ. The CDR3 consists of 12 residues. The chain's CDR3 is CASSQGRGLQHF. The CDR3 region has the DNA TGTGCCAGCAGCCAGGGTCGGGGTCTACAGCATTTT.

The chain combines TRBV4-2 with TRBJ2-5; 8 bases fit TRBD2. V trimming: 1 base; J trimming: 5 bases; junction bases outside the gene matches: 0. The CDR3 loop spans 13 amino acids. Germline V gene sequence: CDR1 LGHNA, CDR2 YNFKEQ. CDR3 sequence (DNA): TGTGCCAGCAGCCAAGGACTAGCGGAGACCCAGTACTTC. Protein sequence: CASSQGLAETQYF.

This chain connects TRBV4-2 to TRBJ2-3, with D perhaps matching TRBD2 (5 bases). V lost 0 bases and J lost 0, with 7 bases in between. This CDR3 contains 15 residues. Per germline, CDR1 LGHNA and CDR2 YNFKEQ. CDR3 sequence (DNA): TGTGCCAGCAGCCAAGAGGACTTGAGCACAGATACGCAGTATTTT. This sequence encodes CASSQEDLSTDTQYF.

The chain links TRBV12-3 or TRBV12-4 to TRBJ2-7; D remains ambiguous. The CDR3 extends over 13 amino acids. V lost 3 bases and J 12 bases, leaving 18 bases between the germline ends. The DNA of the CDR3 is TGTGCCAGCAGTTTTGCAGGCAATCCTTACAGGTACTTC. Amino acid sequence: CASSFAGNPYRYF.

The chain uses TRBV7-3 and TRBJ2-5, with 8 bases fitting TRBD2. The CDR3 spans 15 residues. Germline loops: CDR1 SGHTA, CDR2 FQGTGA. Germline trimming cut 3 bases from V and 5 bases from J; bases unmatched to any gene: 8. CDR3: CASSLSSGRGETQYF. CDR3 in DNA: TGTGCCAGCAGCTTGTCCAGCGGGAGAGGTGAGACCCAGTACTTC.